Presented here are 2 T cell receptor beta chains from one specimen sequenced in a study of blood T cell repertoires in COVID-19. The assay was immunoSEQ multiplex PCR, and TCRdb's table has in-frame clones only and misses some. The table has a few hundred thousand clones, around 91% seen once. The sample was PBMCs or T cells enriched from blood (not recorded which). The receptor source for this set is a woman younger than 35 with acute COVID-19.

CDR3 sequence (DNA): TGTGCCAGCAGCTTCCCGGGACTAGCGGGTAATGAGCAGTTCTTC. Translating gives CASSFPGLAGNEQFF. The chain employs TRBV13 and TRBJ2-1; 12 nucleotides align to TRBD2. V trimming: 3 bases; J trimming: 7 bases; junction bases outside the gene matches: 4. The germline V gene has CDR1 PRHDT and CDR2 FYEKMQ (reference sequence). This CDR3 comprises 15 residues.

This chain links TRBV6-4 with TRBJ1-2, with D perhaps TRBD1 (6 bases). CDR1 MRHNA and CDR2 SNTAGT come from the germline V gene. This CDR3 region has 16 residues. V was shortened by 0 bases and J by 4 bases, with 15 bases between the two germline ends. CDR3 coding DNA: TGTGCCAGCAGTGACTCGAGGGCAGGGGTGGGCTATGGCTACACCTTC. It translates to CASSDSRAGVGYGYTF.